The 15 T cell receptor beta chains listed next were all sequenced from one sample in a study of blood T cell repertoires in COVID-19. Some clones are missing from TCRdb's copy, which holds only in-frame ones; the method was immunoSEQ multiplex PCR. The table lists under 55,000 clones, around 90% of them singletons. Sample: peripheral blood. Source of these receptors: a human donor in a cohort sampled during active COVID-19.

This chain joins TRBV4-1 and TRBJ1-4; 8 nucleotides match TRBD1. J lost 5 bases, V lost 0 bases, and 5 bases had no gene match. CDR1 is MGHRA and CDR2 is YSYEKL in the germline V gene. This CDR3 is built from 16 residues. The CDR3 loop is CASSQDGTGTNEKLFF. DNA for the CDR3: TGCGCCAGCAGCCAAGACGGGACAGGAACGAATGAAAAACTGTTTTTT.

The chain recombines TRBV28 with TRBJ2-7, with a possible D match to TRBD1 (6 bases). Trimming shortened V by 5 bases and J by 3 bases, and 11 bases separated the two germline ends. Germline V lookup: CDR1 MDHEN, CDR2 SYDVKM. CDR3 size: 13 residues. In nucleotides, the CDR3 is TGTGCCAGCAGTAACAACAGGGACTACGAGCAGTACGTC. It translates to CASSNNRDYEQYV.

This sequence joins TRBV4-2 and TRBJ1-5; no definite D call. V was trimmed by 0 bases and J by 1 base, leaving 7 bases between them. This CDR3 is built from 15 residues. The germline gives CDR1 LGHNA, CDR2 YNFKEQ. CDR3 sequence: CASSQEGGSNQPQHF. The CDR3 DNA sequence: TGTGCCAGCAGCCAAGAGGGCGGGAGCAATCAGCCCCAGCATTTT.

This clone has a single count. The CDR3 is CASSYGGGQGLYEQYF. In DNA, the CDR3 is TGTGCCAGCAGTTACGGTGGGGGACAGGGTCTCTACGAGCAGTACTTC. The chain combines TRBV6-5 with TRBJ2-7; 9 nucleotides agree with TRBD1. Unmatched junction bases numbered 8, after V lost 2 bases and J lost 3 bases. The CDR3 sequence is 16 residues long. Germline V gives CDR1 MNHEY, CDR2 SVGAGI.

The V gene is TRBV2, the J gene TRBJ2-1; 7 positions agree with TRBD2. This CDR3 spans 14 amino acids. Trimming at V came to 7 bases and at J to 4 bases, leaving 7 bases not matched to a gene. Germline CDR1 reads SNHLY; CDR2 reads FYNNEI. The CDR3 coding sequence is TGTGCCAGCAAGGCTAGCGGAGGGTACAATGAGCAGTTCTTC. This codes for CASKASGGYNEQFF.

The chain joins TRBV12-3 or TRBV12-4 to TRBJ1-2; TRBD1 is a possible D gene (5 bases). The CDR3 consists of 13 residues. Trimming stripped 4 bases from V and 2 bases from J, with 8 bases between. The CDR3 region has the DNA TGTGCCAGCAGTTACGACAGCAACTATGGCTACACCTTC. Translating it yields CASSYDSNYGYTF.

The sample holds one count of this clone. The chain links TRBV25-1 to TRBJ1-2, with a tentative D call TRBD1 (6 bases). This CDR3 is 15 amino acids long. CDR1 MGHDK and CDR2 SYGVNS come from the germline V gene. The V and J ends lost 8 bases and 8 bases respectively, with 24 bases between them. CDR3 coding DNA: TGTGCCAGCCGCCGCGCCCCGGGGGGCGCGGGCGGCTACACCTTC. This encodes CASRRAPGGAGGYTF.

The gene calls are TRBV9 and TRBJ1-5, with 8 bases matching TRBD1. The CDR3 has 15 residues. J was trimmed by 6 bases and V by 3 bases; bases with no gene match: 8. Looked up from germline, CDR1 is SGDLS and CDR2 is YYNGEE. This CDR3 is CASSETGGFVQPQHF. The CDR3 coding sequence is TGTGCCAGCAGCGAAACAGGGGGGTTTGTTCAGCCCCAGCATTTT. Drawing the rest from reference TRBV9 and TRBJ1-5, the complete variable domain is DSGVTQTPKHLITATGQRVTLRCSPRSGDLSVYWYQQSLDQGLQFLIQYYNGEERAKGNILERFSAQQFPDLHSELNLSSLELGDSALYFCASSETGGFVQPQHFGDGTRLSIL.

CDR3 protein: CASSYLAGGSTDTQYF. CDR3 sequence (DNA): TGTGCCAGCAGTTACCTTGCGGGAGGTTCCACAGATACGCAGTATTTT. This chain links TRBV6-5 with TRBJ2-3; 8 bases map to TRBD2. Per the germline V gene, CDR1 is MNHEY and CDR2 is SVGAGI. The CDR3 consists of 16 residues. J gave up 2 bases and V 2 bases, and 6 bases lay outside the gene matches.

The CDR3 sequence: CASSLETGTSATYEQYV. The CDR3 DNA follows: TGTGCCAGCAGCTTAGAAACCGGGACTAGCGCAACCTACGAGCAGTACGTC. This chain uses TRBV7-8 with TRBJ2-7; 10 bases line up with TRBD2. The germline V gene encodes CDR1 SGHVS and CDR2 FQNEAQ. J was trimmed by 2 bases and V by 1 base; bases with no gene match: 8. The CDR3 loop spans 17 amino acids.

The sample holds one count of this clone. This chain uses TRBV29-1 with TRBJ1-2, with no clear D. The CDR3 contains 16 residues. CDR1 SQVTM and CDR2 ANQGSEA come from the germline V gene. The V end lost 8 bases, the J end lost 2 bases, and 24 bases lay between the germline ends. The DNA of the CDR3 is TGCAGCTCCGGGGAGGAAAGACTGTTGGGGAACTATGGCTACACCTTC. Its protein is CSSGEERLLGNYGYTF. Full variable domain (missing parts from reference TRBV29-1 and TRBJ1-2): SAVISQKPSRDICQRGTSLTIQCQVDSQVTMMFWYRQQPGQSLTLIATANQGSEATYESGFVIDKFPISRPNLTFSTLTVSNMSPEDSSIYLCSSGEERLLGNYGYTFGSGTRLTVV.

This rearrangement joins TRBV28 to TRBJ1-5, with D perhaps TRBD1 (5 bases). Trimming pared 3 bases from V and 0 bases from J, leaving 12 bases between. The CDR3 runs to 16 residues. CDR1 is MDHEN and CDR2 is SYDVKM in the germline V gene. The CDR3 nucleotides are TGTGCCAGCAGTTTCCGAGACAGATATAGCAATCAGCCCCAGCATTTT. Translating it yields CASSFRDRYSNQPQHF.

The chain carries TRBV6-6 and TRBJ2-7; 9 bases line up with TRBD1. V lost 7 bases to trimming and J lost 2 bases; unmatched junction nucleotides: 6. Germline lookup yields CDR1 MNHNY and CDR2 SVGAGI (reference sequence). The CDR3 runs 14 residues. CDR3 protein: CASTQDRGPYEQYF. The DNA for the CDR3 is TGTGCCAGCACCCAGGACAGGGGCCCCTACGAGCAGTACTTC.

V and J are TRBV18 and TRBJ1-1, with TRBD1 as a possible D gene (6 bases). CDR1 and CDR2 (germline): KGHSH, LQKENI. The CDR3 runs to 18 residues. Trimming removed 3 bases from V and 2 bases from J, with 22 bases in between. The CDR3 DNA sequence: TGTGCCAGCTCACCCCGAAGTTTACAGGGTCTCTTAAACACTGAAGCTTTCTTT. This sequence encodes CASSPRSLQGLLNTEAFF.

CDR3 coding DNA: TGTGCCAGCTCACCACGGCCGCTCAGCTCCTACGAGCAGTACTTC. Translation gives CASSPRPLSSYEQYF. This chain links TRBV18 with TRBJ2-7; D gene unclear. V lost 1 base to trimming and J lost 0 bases, with 10 bases between them. CDR3 length: 15 amino acids. The germline V gene encodes CDR1 KGHSH and CDR2 LQKENI.